This is a list of T cell receptor beta chains from one sample in a study of CD4 T cells in relation to SARS-CoV-2 and coronaviruses. Libraries were prepared by immunoSEQ multiplex PCR; TCRdb keeps only in-frame clonotypes and omits some of them. This table holds about 36,000 clones, roughly 80% found once. The antigens for these receptors are not known. The sequenced sample consisted of naive CD4+ T cells from PBMCs, cultured in vitro. These TCRs come from an adult with COVID-19. CDR3s include the opening cysteine and the closing phenylalanine or tryptophan. Fields, in order: clone size, CDR3 length, D gene, J gene, V gene, CDR3 DNA, CDR3 protein. A D gene is named only where the DNA matches it firmly. Part of the rows lack a size; the others show once, few, many or a class for expanded clones.

>-|14|-|TRBJ1-6|TRBV3-1/TRBV3-2
TGTGCCAGCAGCCAACAACCGTGGAATTCACCCCTCCACTTT
CASSQQPWNSPLHF
>-|17|-|TRBJ1-5|TRBV6-1
TGTGCCAGCAGTGGGATTCCTGAGTTTGATAGCAATCAGCCCCAGCATTTT
CASSGIPEFDSNQPQHF
>-|13|TRBD1|TRBJ1-2|TRBV3-1/TRBV3-2
TGTGCCAGCAGCCAAGGGACAGGGGATGGCTACACCTTC
CASSQGTGDGYTF
>-|14|-|TRBJ2-7|TRBV19
TGTGCCAGTAGCCGGTCAGCGCTGAACTACGAGCAGTACTTC
CASSRSALNYEQYF
>-|17|TRBD2|TRBJ2-5|TRBV4-1
TGCGCCAGCAGCCAAAGTCCCGGGACTAGCGTGGCAGAGACCCAGTACTTC
CASSQSPGTSVAETQYF
>-|14|-|TRBJ2-7|TRBV19
TGTGCCACCCAGGACGGACGGACCTCCTACGAGCAGTACTTC
CATQDGRTSYEQYF
>-|15|TRBD1|TRBJ1-6|TRBV2
TGTGCCAGCAGAACTAGACAGGGAGAGAATTCACCCCTCCACTTT
CASRTRQGENSPLHF
>-|15|TRBD2|TRBJ2-5|TRBV7-3
TGTGCCAGCAGCTTCTTCGGGAGGGCCGGGGAGACCCAGTACTTC
CASSFFGRAGETQYF
>-|11|-|TRBJ2-1|TRBV19
TGTGCCAGTAGCCAATACAATGAGCAGTTCTTC
CASSQYNEQFF
>-|13|-|TRBJ1-1|TRBV11-2
TGTGCCAGCAGCTTTGAGGGGAACACTGAAGCTTTCTTT
CASSFEGNTEAFF
>-|15|TRBD1|TRBJ2-7|TRBV18
TGTGCCAGCTCACCAGGGACAGGGGGCGGACACGAGCAGTACTTC
CASSPGTGGGHEQYF
>-|16|-|TRBJ2-7|TRBV28
TGTGCCAGCAGTCCCCTCCCCCGCGGGAACTCCTACGAGCAGTACTTC
CASSPLPRGNSYEQYF
>-|13|-|TRBJ1-1|TRBV10-2
TGCGCCAGCAGTGCGAACACGAACACTGAAGCTTTCTTT
CASSANTNTEAFF
>-|15|TRBD1|TRBJ2-7|TRBV5-1
TGCGCCAGCCAAAAAAACAGGGGTACCTCCTACGAGCAGTACTTC
CASQKNRGTSYEQYF
>-|12|-|TRBJ1-2|TRBV6-2/TRBV6-3
TGTGCCAGCAGTACCACAGGGAATCTCTACACCTTC
CASSTTGNLYTF
>once|16|-|TRBJ1-6|TRBV5-5
TGTGCCAGCAGCTTAAGGCAGGGAACCTATAATTCACCCCTCCACTTT
CASSLRQGTYNSPLHF
>once|15|-|TRBJ2-1|TRBV21-1
TGTGCCAGGTTACCCCTAGCGGGAGGGCTAGGGGAGCAGTTCTTC
CARLPLAGGLGEQFF
>few|13|-|TRBJ1-1|TRBV12-3/TRBV12-4
TGTGCCAGCAGACGTACGCGGGGGACTGAAGCTTTCTTT
CASRRTRGTEAFF
>-|11|-|TRBJ2-1|TRBV3-1/TRBV3-2
TGTGCCAGCAGCCAAGCGGGGGAGCAGTTCTTC
CASSQAGEQFF
>-|15|-|TRBJ2-1|TRBV4-2
TGTGCCAGCAGCCCGGGACATTACTCCTACAATGAGCAGTTCTTC
CASSPGHYSYNEQFF
>-|16|TRBD2|TRBJ2-2|TRBV9
TGTGCCAGCAGCCTATTAGCGGGAGGGCACACCGGGGAGCTGTTTTTT
CASSLLAGGHTGELFF
>-|15|TRBD2|TRBJ2-3|TRBV2
TGTGCCAGCCGAGCTAGCGGGAGGTCCACAGATACGCAGTATTTT
CASRASGRSTDTQYF
>-|15|TRBD2|TRBJ2-7|TRBV7-8
TGTGCCAGCAGCGGTCGCGGGGGAGAAGTCTACGAGCAGTACTTC
CASSGRGGEVYEQYF
>-|12|-|TRBJ2-1|TRBV5-6
TGTGCCAGCAGCTTAGCATACAATGAGCAGTTCTTC
CASSLAYNEQFF
>-|16|TRBD2|TRBJ2-7|TRBV10-3
TGTGCCATCAGTGAGGTGGGGACTAGCGGGAGCGACGAGCAGTACTTC
CAISEVGTSGSDEQYF
>-|15|TRBD1|TRBJ1-4|TRBV7-9
TGTGCCAGCAGCTATTCACAGGGGGTCGGCGAAAAACTGTTTTTT
CASSYSQGVGEKLFF
>-|11|-|TRBJ2-7|TRBV30
TGTGCCTGGAGTGTAGAGTACGAGCAGTACTTC
CAWSVEYEQYF
>-|13|-|TRBJ1-1|TRBV6-5
TGTGCCAGCAGTTCTCCGGCCAGGGAACAAGCTTTCTTT
CASSSPAREQAFF
>-|16|TRBD2|TRBJ2-7|TRBV6-6
TGTGCCAGCAGCACCAGGACTAGCGGGCTAACCTACGAGCAGTACTTC
CASSTRTSGLTYEQYF
>-|14|-|TRBJ2-7|TRBV7-2
TGTGCCAGCAGCTTAGTACAGGGACTCTACGAGCAGTACTTC
CASSLVQGLYEQYF
>-|15|-|TRBJ2-2|TRBV4-2
TGTGCCAGCAGCCCTGGGGCGGGGTTGGCCGGGGAGCTGTTTTTT
CASSPGAGLAGELFF
>-|14|-|TRBJ1-3|TRBV7-2
TGTGCCAGCAGCTTAACACAGGGAGGAAACACCATATATTTT
CASSLTQGGNTIYF
>-|12|-|TRBJ2-1|TRBV24-1
TGTGCCACCAGTGATTTTAACGATGAGCAGTTCTTC
CATSDFNDEQFF
>-|11|-|TRBJ2-3|TRBV7-2
TGTGCCAGCAGCTTAGCAGATACGCAGTATTTT
CASSLADTQYF
>-|15|-|TRBJ2-3|TRBV3-1/TRBV3-2
TGTGCCAGCAGCCAAGTTGGGAGAGGCACAGATACGCAGTATTTT
CASSQVGRGTDTQYF
>-|13|-|TRBJ1-4|TRBV3-1/TRBV3-2
TGTGCCAGCAGCACTCGACAGCGTGAAAAACTGTTTTTT
CASSTRQREKLFF
>once|15|-|TRBJ2-1|TRBV6-5
TGTGCCAGCAGTTCCCGGGACGACGGCTACAATGAGCAGTTCTTC
CASSSRDDGYNEQFF
>-|13|-|TRBJ2-4|TRBV18
TGTGCCAGCTCACCACGGATCGAGGACATTCAGTACTTC
CASSPRIEDIQYF
>few|14|-|TRBJ2-7|TRBV7-9
TGTGCCAGCAGCACCAGGGGGGGAAAGGACGAGCAGTACTTC
CASSTRGGKDEQYF
>-|14|-|TRBJ1-1|TRBV10-3
TGTGCCATCAAGGAAGTAGGGTCGGGAACTGAAGCTTTCTTT
CAIKEVGSGTEAFF
>-|13|-|TRBJ2-1|TRBV27
TGTGCCAGCAGTTTATCGGGGGTCAATGAGCAGTTCTTC
CASSLSGVNEQFF
>-|15|TRBD2|TRBJ2-1|TRBV2
TGTGCCAGCGGGAGCAGCGGGGCCTCCTACAATGAGCAGTTCTTC
CASGSSGASYNEQFF
>-|15|-|TRBJ2-2|TRBV7-3
TGTGCCAGCAGCTTAATGTCTGCGAACACCGGGGAGCTGTTTTTT
CASSLMSANTGELFF